This T cell receptor (beta chain) was sequenced in a study of blood T cells in healthy people across ages. This clonotype has ten or more counts. Its antigen is not identified. Donor samples were obtained from healthy Caucasian individuals from Russia, aged about 6 to 95. Through a sample-barcoded 5' primer and a J-beta primer mix, a second PCR was run for roughly 6 to 12 cycles. Every sample gave at least 2.5 million paired-end reads containing CDR3. MiXCR, run by TCRdb on the 5' RACE reads, gives a single entry per CDR3 protein. The table records 800,000 or so distinct CDR3 sequences, more than 35% of them present only once. CDR3 length: 13 residues. The J segment lost 13 bases and the V segment lost 5 bases, leaving 6 bases of the junction unmatched. CDR1 and CDR2 (germline): SGHTA, FQGNSA. General study points: With age, beta diversity per million T cells declined roughly linearly, significantly by 40. PBMCs that were unsorted prevented a conclusive naive versus antigen-experienced comparison.

This rearrangement joins TRBV7-2 to TRBJ2-6, with 9 bases fitting TRBD1. Sequencing was done on a sample of blood. The source is a man older than 75 in good health. The CDR3 DNA is TGTGCCAGCAGCCCTGGACAGGGGAGGGTCCTGACTTTC. This translates into CASSPGQGRVLTF. The full variable domain, with the rest looked up from reference TRBV7-2 and TRBJ2-6, is GAGVSQSPSNKVTEKGKDVELRCDPISGHTALYWYRQSLGQGLEFLIYFQGNSAPDKSGLPSDRFSAERTGGSVSTLTIQRTQQEDSAVYLCASSPGQGRVLTFGAGSRLTVL.